Listed here are 9 T cell receptor beta chains from one sample, sequenced in a study of spatial heterogeneity in lung cancer. TCRdb processed the 5' RACE reads anew with MiXCR; each CDR3 protein has one entry. The table has under 100,000 distinct CDR3 sequences, approximately 8.9% seen once. Time point given: sample taken at primary tumor resection. From tumor, nontumor lung or frozen PBMC, whole RNA was taken unsorted for sequencing. Sequencing used PBMCs, obtained at surgery. Receptors were obtained from a male donor with early-stage non-small cell lung cancer.

This clonotype was detected a few times. The genes are TRBV11-1 and TRBJ2-5, with D unresolved. Germline V gives CDR1 SGHAT, CDR2 FQDESV (reference sequence). The CDR3 totals 13 residues. Trimming left V 5 bases short and J 4 bases short, with 11 bases between. CDR3 bases: TGTGCCAGCAGCACCCCCATACGAGAGACCCAGTACTTC. The encoded protein is CASSTPIRETQYF.

This chain uses TRBV7-4 with TRBJ1-5; 8 bases fit TRBD1. With 5 bases clipped from V and 0 bases from J, the junction kept 0 bases outside the gene matches. The CDR3 has 14 residues. Germline CDR1 reads SGHVT; CDR2 reads SQSDAQ. CDR3 nucleotide sequence: TGTGCCAGCAGCGACAGGGGTAGCAATCAGCCCCAGCATTTT. This encodes CASSDRGSNQPQHF.

This chain joins TRBV5-6 and TRBJ2-5, with 7 bases identical to TRBD2. The CDR3 runs to 14 residues. Germline V gives CDR1 SGHDT, CDR2 YYEEEE. The V segment lost 3 bases and the J segment 6 bases; nucleotides outside the gene matches: 8. CDR3: CASSSLATGKTQYF. DNA of the CDR3: TGTGCCAGCAGCTCACTAGCGACGGGGAAGACCCAGTACTTC.

This clonotype was recorded at least ten times. The chain employs TRBV2 and TRBJ1-1; D is ambiguous. The CDR3 extends over 11 amino acids. CDR1 and CDR2 from the germline V gene are SNHLY and FYNNEI. With 3 bases removed from V and 5 bases from J, the gap between germline ends came to 4 bases. The chain's CDR3 is CASSDGTEAFF. The CDR3 DNA sequence: TGTGCCAGCAGTGATGGGACTGAAGCTTTCTTT. Complete variable domain (other parts from reference TRBV2 and TRBJ1-1): EPEVTQTPSHQVTQMGQEVILRCVPISNHLYFYWYRQILGQKVEFLVSFYNNEISEKSEIFDDQFSVERPDGSNFTLKIRSTKLEDSAMYFCASSDGTEAFFGQGTRLTVV.

V is TRBV7-9 and J is TRBJ2-3; 7 nucleotides agree with TRBD2. V was clipped by 5 bases and J by 5 bases; unmatched bases: 10. CDR3 length: 15 residues. Germline V gene data show CDR1 as SEHNR and CDR2 as FQNEAQ (reference sequence). For the CDR3, the DNA is TGTGCCAGCAGCCCCTTCTCCGGGGGGATAGATACGCAGTATTTT. As protein: CASSPFSGGIDTQYF.

This clonotype was counted many times. The V gene is TRBV27, the J gene TRBJ2-1; 11 bases are a match to TRBD2. The CDR3 is 14 amino acids. Germline V gene sequence: CDR1 MNHEY, CDR2 SMNVEV (reference sequence). Germline trimming cut 8 bases from V and 4 bases from J; bases unmatched to any gene: 4. The CDR3 reads CASALAGVYNEQFF. As DNA, the CDR3 is TGTGCCAGCGCACTAGCGGGAGTGTACAATGAGCAGTTCTTC.

Turning to this clonotype: This may be a read error: a much more frequent sequence differs by one nucleotide. The V and J genes are TRBV28 and TRBJ1-1, with D unresolved. V was cut by 3 bases and J by 5 bases, with 10 bases left in between. The CDR3 extends over 13 amino acids. The V gene's germline CDR1 is MDHEN and CDR2 SYDVKM. The CDR3 DNA is TGTGCCAGCAGTTTGGGTGGTAGAACTGAAGCTTTCTTT. Residues: CASSLGGRTEAFF. Together with reference TRBV28 and TRBJ1-1, the CDR3 gives the full variable domain: DVKVTQSSRYLVKRTGEKVFLECVQDMDHENMFWYRQDPGLGLRLIYFSYDVKMKEKGDIPEGYSVSREKKERFSLILESASTNQTSMYLCASSLGGRTEAFFGQGTRLTVV.

Many counts were recorded for this clonotype. The CDR3 here is CASMGAAAASYNEQFF. The CDR3 DNA reads as TGTGCCAGTATGGGAGCCGCCGCGGCCTCCTACAATGAGCAGTTCTTC. V and J are TRBV19 and TRBJ2-1; tentatively, D is TRBD2 (5 bases). In germline, CDR1 is LNHDA, CDR2 SQIVND (reference sequence). Trimming took 7 bases from V and 0 from J, leaving 16 bases between them. The CDR3 has 16 amino acids. The variable domain in full, completed from reference TRBV19 and TRBJ2-1, reads DGGITQSPKYLFRKEGQNVTLSCEQNLNHDAMYWYRQDPGQGLRLIYYSQIVNDFQKGDIAEGYSVSREKKESFPLTVTSAQKNPTAFYLCASMGAAAASYNEQFFGPGTRLTVL.

This clonotype was recorded a few times. The chain has TRBV18 and TRBJ2-3, with TRBD1 identical over 8 bases. The germline V gene has CDR1 KGHSH and CDR2 LQKENI. CDR3 length equals 15 residues. J gave up 4 bases and V 2 bases, and 5 bases lay outside the gene matches. The CDR3 DNA is TGTGCCAGCTCACCAAGGACAGGGAACGCAGATACGCAGTATTTT. Amino acids: CASSPRTGNADTQYF.